The clone carrying this TCR beta chain showed up just a few times. MiXCR, applied by TCRdb to the RT-PCR reads, yields one record per CDR3 protein. The sample records under 170,000 distinct CDR3 sequences, about two fifths being singletons. Germline V gene sequence: CDR1 SQVTM, CDR2 ANQGSEA. The CDR3 extends over 13 amino acids. V shed 0 bases and J shed 4 bases, with 9 bases lying between them. These data belong to a study of patients and donors after allogeneic stem cell transplantation. Sequencing was carried out using blood, either unsorted or a sorted T cell fraction (not recorded which). The chain is built from TRBV29-1 and TRBJ1-1; no reliable D call. The source of this sequence is a human donor who was either an allogeneic HSCT recipient or a stem cell or donor lymphocyte infusion donor (not recorded which). It is not recorded whose cells these are; they may come from a transplant donor. CDR3 nucleotide sequence: TGCAGCGTTGAAGATGGAGGTGGCACTGAAGCTTTCTTT. The encoded protein is CSVEDGGGTEAFF.